Listed here are 30 T cell receptor beta chains from one sample, sequenced in a study of cytomegalovirus exposure and HLA in healthy donors. 60 Vbeta and 13 Jbeta primers were used in PCR. Data came from immunoSEQ multiplex PCR; TCRdb stores just in-frame clones and leaves some out. The sample gives about 130,000 clones, about 80% of which show up once; approximately 10% is in the top ten. The sequencing sample was made of PBMCs. The receptors here all came from a man aged 25 to 40 in good health and CMV-seropositive.

The chain recombines TRBV27 with TRBJ1-2; TRBD1 matches 9 bases. With 5 bases clipped from V and 5 bases from J, the junction kept 9 bases outside the gene matches. The CDR3 has 15 residues. Germline CDR1 reads MNHEY; CDR2 reads SMNVEV (reference sequence). The CDR3 DNA is TGTGCCAGCAGTCCCGCGGGACAGGGAGTGTATGGCTACACCTTC. As protein: CASSPAGQGVYGYTF.

This chain uses TRBV13 with TRBJ2-7; 10 nucleotides line up with TRBD1. V lost 0 bases and J lost 1; bases outside the gene matches: 9. CDR1 PRHDT and CDR2 FYEKMQ come from the germline V gene (reference sequence). The CDR3 covers 18 residues. The CDR3 sequence: CASSLGRFGTGASYEQYF. The CDR3 DNA follows: TGTGCCAGCAGCTTAGGTCGTTTCGGGACAGGGGCATCCTACGAGCAGTACTTC.

The CDR3 reads CAIRSGTPSRGDEQFF. CDR3 sequence (DNA): TGTGCCATAAGATCCGGGACACCGTCGCGGGGGGATGAGCAGTTCTTC. V and J are TRBV10-3 and TRBJ2-1; 8 bases fit TRBD2. Germline V gives CDR1 ENHRY, CDR2 SYGVKD. The CDR3 covers 16 residues. The ends lost 9 bases at V and 8 bases at J; junction bases unmatched: 18.

J is TRBJ1-1 and V is TRBV6-1; 9 nucleotides agree with TRBD1. After removal of 3 bases from V and 11 bases from J, the junction contained 7 bases not matched to a gene. From germline, CDR1 is MNHNS and CDR2 SASEGT. This CDR3 contains 13 residues. The DNA for the CDR3 is TGTGCCAGCAGTGACAGGGGACAGGGTCTTGCTTTCTTT. Translation gives CASSDRGQGLAFF.

V usage is TRBV4-2 and J usage is TRBJ1-1, with 8 bases lining up with TRBD1. CDR3 length: 16 residues. Germline CDR1 reads LGHNA; CDR2 reads YNFKEQ. The J segment lost 1 base and the V segment lost 1 base, leaving 5 bases of the junction unmatched. The CDR3 spells CASSQGQGASNTEAFF. The CDR3 coding sequence is TGTGCCAGCAGCCAAGGGCAGGGGGCTTCGAACACTGAAGCTTTCTTT.

V and J are TRBV25-1 and TRBJ1-1, with a weak D call TRBD1 (5 bases). V gave up 6 bases and J gave up 1 base, with 12 bases separating them. This CDR3 region has 14 residues. Germline CDR1 reads MGHDK; CDR2 reads SYGVNS. Here the CDR3 DNA reads TGTGCCAGCAGAGACGGTCAGGGGAACACTGAAGCTTTCTTT. This encodes CASRDGQGNTEAFF.

V and J are TRBV19 and TRBJ2-7; TRBD2 matches at 10 bases. The V segment lost 5 bases and the J segment 5 bases; nucleotides outside the gene matches: 9. The CDR3 covers 15 residues. CDR1 is LNHDA and CDR2 is SQIVND in the germline V gene (reference sequence). As DNA, the CDR3 is TGTGCCAGTAGTTTACTAGCGGGGCCCCCCCACGAGCAGTACTTC. Amino acids: CASSLLAGPPHEQYF.

This clone has just one count. The gene calls are TRBV19 and TRBJ1-3; D gene uncertain. The CDR3 loop spans 11 amino acids. Trimming took 9 bases from V and 0 from J, leaving 3 bases between them. Germline lookup yields CDR1 LNHDA and CDR2 SQIVND (reference sequence). CDR3 protein: CASYSGNTIYF. CDR3 DNA: TGTGCCAGCTACTCTGGAAACACCATATATTTT.

The V and J genes are TRBV27 and TRBJ2-5, with D maybe TRBD1 (6 bases). The CDR3 spans 13 residues. V lost 8 bases and J lost 5, with 15 bases in between. The V gene's germline CDR1 is MNHEY and CDR2 SMNVEV (reference sequence). The CDR3 DNA is TGTGCCAGCGGCAGGGGAGTGTGGGAGACCCAGTACTTC. Its protein product is CASGRGVWETQYF.

Here the CDR3 reads CASSLGVGDWGSVGNNEQFF. The CDR3 nucleotides are TGTGCCAGCAGCTTAGGTGTCGGGGATTGGGGATCGGTGGGGAACAATGAGCAGTTCTTC. This chain joins TRBV13 and TRBJ2-1, with a possible D match to TRBD2 (5 bases). Trimming cost V 0 bases and J 5 bases, with 26 bases left between them. Germline lookup yields CDR1 PRHDT and CDR2 FYEKMQ (reference sequence). The CDR3 covers 20 residues.

This chain joins TRBV7-9 and TRBJ1-2; a possible D gene is TRBD1 (5 bases). Trimming cost V 5 bases and J 6 bases, with 16 bases left between them. There are 14 residues in the CDR3. Germline V CDR1 and CDR2: SEHNR, FQNEAQ (reference sequence). The CDR3 reads CASSPTGGRDGYTF. CDR3 nucleotide sequence: TGTGCCAGCAGCCCCACGGGGGGTCGTGATGGCTACACCTTC.

The chain links TRBV21-1 to TRBJ2-3; the table gives TRBD1 as D, unverified against the DNA. TRBV21-1 is annotated as a pseudogene. The CDR3 runs 17 residues. DNA for the CDR3: TGTGCCAGCAGCAAATGGGCTTGCGTTTGTAGCACAGATACGCAGTATTTT. Amino acids: CASSKWACVCSTDTQYF.

V gene TRBV6-4 combines with J gene TRBJ2-3, with 9 nucleotides matching TRBD2. The germline gives CDR1 MRHNA, CDR2 SNTAGT. CDR3 length: 14 amino acids. V was clipped by 5 bases and J by 2 bases; unmatched bases: 2. The CDR3 DNA is TGTGCCAGCAGTTCTAGCGGGGACACAGATACGCAGTATTTT. Its protein product is CASSSSGDTDTQYF.

CDR3: CASSQTGSRGDTQYF. DNA of the CDR3: TGTGCCAGCAGCCAGACAGGGTCTCGTGGAGATACGCAGTATTTT. The chain carries TRBV7-3 and TRBJ2-3, with 7 bases lining up with TRBD1. Germline CDR1 and CDR2: SGHTA and FQGTGA. The CDR3 covers 15 residues. Trimming removed 5 bases from V and 5 bases from J; junction bases left unmatched: 10. The full variable domain, rest sourced from reference TRBV7-3 and TRBJ2-3, is GAGVSQTPSNKVTEKGKYVELRCDPISGHTALYWYRQSLGQGPEFLIYFQGTGAADDSGLPNDRFFAVRPEGSVSTLKIQRTERGDSAVYLCASSQTGSRGDTQYFGPGTRLTVL.

This clone has a handful of counts. This chain links TRBV27 with TRBJ1-2, with 8 bases identical to TRBD1. Germline V gene lookup returns CDR1 MNHEY and CDR2 SMNVEV (reference sequence). The V segment lost 2 bases and the J segment 4 bases; nucleotides outside the gene matches: 9. The CDR3 runs to 16 residues. The CDR3 DNA sequence: TGTGCCAGCAGTTTAGGCTCAGGGGGCTTTTCCTATGGCTACACCTTC. Translation gives CASSLGSGGFSYGYTF.

CDR3 nucleotides: TGTGCCAGCAGCTCGACTAGCGGGGGGGCCCTCGAGCAGTACTTC. Its translation is CASSSTSGGALEQYF. The chain combines TRBV7-2 with TRBJ2-5; 14 bases agree with TRBD2. Near its end, the DNA agrees better with TRBJ2-7, so the J call may be wrong. The CDR3 runs to 15 residues. Per the germline V gene, CDR1 is SGHTA and CDR2 is FQGNSA.

This clone was counted a single time. V is TRBV7-3 and J is TRBJ2-7; 8 bases match TRBD1. The germline CDR1 and CDR2 sequences are SGHTA and FQGTGA. Unmatched junction bases numbered 6, after V lost 5 bases and J lost 3 bases. The CDR3 runs to 14 residues. The CDR3 nucleotides are TGTGCCAGCAGCCCACATGGGACAGGCTACGAGCAGTACTTC. Protein product: CASSPHGTGYEQYF.

CDR3 coding DNA: TGTGCCAGCAACATTGTGCCAGACTACACCTTC. It translates to CASNIVPDYTF. This chain links TRBV2 with TRBJ1-2; D gene unclear. The CDR3 consists of 11 residues. Germline lookup yields CDR1 SNHLY and CDR2 FYNNEI. The V end was cut by 7 bases, the J end by 10 bases, with 13 bases between.

V gene TRBV5-1 combines with J gene TRBJ2-5; 15 bases line up with TRBD2. After removal of 4 bases from V and 5 bases from J, the junction contained 6 bases not matched to a gene. There are 16 residues in the CDR3. Germline V gene lookup returns CDR1 SGHRS and CDR2 YFSETQ. The CDR3 DNA is TGCGCCAGCAGCATGGGACTAGCGGGGGGCCGGGAGACCCAGTACTTC. Protein product: CASSMGLAGGRETQYF.

The rearrangement uses TRBV7-2 and TRBJ2-1; 10 nucleotides agree with TRBD2. Germline assignment: CDR1 SGHTA and CDR2 FQGNSA. The V segment lost 3 bases and the J segment 8 bases; nucleotides outside the gene matches: 4. The CDR3 totals 14 residues. As DNA, the CDR3 is TGTGCCAGCAGCTTGGAGCGGGGGGGATATGAGCAGTTCTTC. Its translation is CASSLERGGYEQFF.

The rearrangement joins TRBV2 to TRBJ1-6, with a tentative D call TRBD1 (5 bases). Per the germline V gene, CDR1 is SNHLY and CDR2 is FYNNEI. The CDR3 is 15 amino acids. V lost 4 bases to trimming and J lost 8 bases, with 15 bases between them. CDR3: CASSAMGGSDSPLHF. The DNA for the CDR3 is TGTGCCAGCAGTGCGATGGGGGGTTCGGATTCACCCCTCCACTTT. The entire variable domain, with the rest obtained from reference TRBV2 and TRBJ1-6, is as follows: EPEVTQTPSHQVTQMGQEVILRCVPISNHLYFYWYRQILGQKVEFLVSFYNNEISEKSEIFDDQFSVERPDGSNFTLKIRSTKLEDSAMYFCASSAMGGSDSPLHFGNGTRLTVT.

The genes are TRBV14 and TRBJ1-6; D unresolved. The CDR3 is 13 residues long. Trimming removed 4 bases at V and 8 bases at J, with 9 bases between. Per the germline V gene, CDR1 is SGHDN and CDR2 is FVKESK. The CDR3 DNA reads as TGTGCCAGCAGCCCCGGGTCCCATTCACCCCTCCACTTT. As protein: CASSPGSHSPLHF.

Turning to this clone: Germline and junction disagree at one end, which may indicate a read error. V is TRBV6-1 and J is TRBJ2-7; 9 nucleotides line up with TRBD2. The germline V gene encodes CDR1 MNHNS and CDR2 SASEGT. This CDR3 region has 14 residues. DNA for the CDR3: TGTGCCAGCAGTGAGGGCGGGGGGGCCTACGGGCAGTACTTC. Protein sequence: CASSEGGGAYGQYF.

This rearrangement joins TRBV10-2 to TRBJ1-2; no reliable D call. This CDR3 contains 13 residues. The germline CDR1 and CDR2 sequences are WSHSY and SAAADI. The V end was cut by 0 bases, the J end by 2 bases, with 4 bases between. CDR3 sequence reads: CASSESQNYGYTF. CDR3 DNA: TGCGCCAGCAGTGAGTCCCAGAACTATGGCTACACCTTC.

V and J are TRBV4-1 and TRBJ1-2; unclear D gene. The germline gives CDR1 MGHRA, CDR2 YSYEKL. Trimming removed 1 base from V and 1 base from J, with 10 bases in between. The CDR3 loop spans 15 amino acids. CDR3 protein: CASSQGEGYNYGYTF. CDR3 in DNA: TGCGCCAGCAGCCAAGGCGAGGGTTATAACTATGGCTACACCTTC.

The V gene is TRBV7-2, the J gene TRBJ2-2; 9 nucleotides align to TRBD1. Unmatched junction bases numbered 0, after V lost 4 bases and J lost 3 bases. CDR3 length: 14 residues. Germline loops: CDR1 SGHTA, CDR2 FQGNSA. The CDR3: CASSWTGDTGELFF. In nucleotides, the CDR3 is TGTGCCAGCAGCTGGACAGGGGACACCGGGGAGCTGTTTTTT. Full variable domain (missing parts from reference TRBV7-2 and TRBJ2-2): GAGVSQSPSNKVTEKGKDVELRCDPISGHTALYWYRQSLGQGLEFLIYFQGNSAPDKSGLPSDRFSAERTGGSVSTLTIQRTQQEDSAVYLCASSWTGDTGELFFGEGSRLTVL.

This chain connects TRBV18 to TRBJ2-7; 7 bases match TRBD1. The ends lost 0 bases at V and 9 bases at J; junction bases unmatched: 11. This CDR3 has 15 residues. Germline-derived CDR1 and CDR2 are KGHSH and LQKENI. The CDR3 DNA is TGTGCCAGCTCACCACCGGGCAGGGGGTATACGAGGCAGTACTTC. This translates into CASSPPGRGYTRQYF.

On this clone: One junction end does not reproduce the germline sequence, and a read error may be involved. V and J are TRBV7-9 and TRBJ2-7; perhaps TRBD2 as D (5 bases). CDR3 length: 16 residues. Germline V gives CDR1 SEHNR, CDR2 FQNEAQ (reference sequence). For the CDR3, the DNA is TGTGCCAGCACCTTAGGAGGCATGACGGGTCCAATCGAGCAGTACTTC. Its protein product is CASTLGGMTGPIEQYF.

J is TRBJ2-7 and V is TRBV19; 9 bases fit TRBD1. Losses at the gene ends were 7 bases for V and 4 bases for J; bases not matched to a gene: 5. Germline CDR1 LNHDA, CDR2 SQIVND (reference sequence). The CDR3 runs 13 residues. CDR3 loop: CASKETGGYEQYF. The CDR3 DNA follows: TGTGCCAGTAAGGAGACAGGGGGATACGAGCAGTACTTC.

The chain couples TRBV2 to TRBJ1-5; tentative D call: TRBD1 (6 bases). Germline V CDR1 and CDR2: SNHLY, FYNNEI. The CDR3 contains 14 residues. V lost 6 bases and J 5 bases, leaving 14 bases between the germline ends. Written as DNA, the CDR3 is TGTGCCAGCAGAGGGCGGGGGGCTTATCAGCCCCAGCATTTT. This sequence encodes CASRGRGAYQPQHF.